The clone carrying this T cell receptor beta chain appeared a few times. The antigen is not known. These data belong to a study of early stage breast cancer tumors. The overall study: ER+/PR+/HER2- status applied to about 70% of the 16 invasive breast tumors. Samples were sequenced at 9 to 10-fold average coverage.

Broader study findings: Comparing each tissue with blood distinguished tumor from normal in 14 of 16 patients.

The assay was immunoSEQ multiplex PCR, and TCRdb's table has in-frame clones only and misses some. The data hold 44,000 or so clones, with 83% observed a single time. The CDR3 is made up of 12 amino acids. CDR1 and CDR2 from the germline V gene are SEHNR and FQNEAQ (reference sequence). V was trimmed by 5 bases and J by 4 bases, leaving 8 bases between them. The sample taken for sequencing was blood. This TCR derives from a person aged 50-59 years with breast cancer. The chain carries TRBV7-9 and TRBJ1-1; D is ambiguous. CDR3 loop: CASSKGLTEAFF. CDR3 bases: TGTGCCAGCAGCAAAGGGCTCACTGAAGCTTTCTTT.